The source of this T cell receptor (beta chain) is a study of regulatory T cells in long-lasting Graves disease. This clonotype was seen once. Given a much more abundant clone one base away, this may be a read error. Germline V gene sequence: CDR1 GTSNPN, CDR2 SVGIG (reference sequence). The CDR3 extends over 13 amino acids. Building of the TCR beta libraries involved iRepertoire HTBI primers and Arm-PCR of CDR3 regions. TCRdb fed the multiplex PCR reads into MiXCR, producing one record per CDR3 protein. The sample lists a few hundred thousand distinct CDR3 sequences, about 22% occurring once. Time point: persistent/refractory GD, antithyroid drugs over 5 years with positive TRAb. PBMCs provided the RNA from which the TCR library was made.

Sample: peripheral blood mononuclear cells (PBMCs), taken when the disease was refractory, from a patient treated with antithyroid drugs. The source of this sequence is a female donor with Graves disease. The chain joins TRBV30 to TRBJ2-7; D uncertain. This chain's CDR3 is CAWGVSLVNEQYF. CDR3 DNA: TGTGCCTGGGGTGTAAGTCTAGTGAACGAGCAGTACTTC.